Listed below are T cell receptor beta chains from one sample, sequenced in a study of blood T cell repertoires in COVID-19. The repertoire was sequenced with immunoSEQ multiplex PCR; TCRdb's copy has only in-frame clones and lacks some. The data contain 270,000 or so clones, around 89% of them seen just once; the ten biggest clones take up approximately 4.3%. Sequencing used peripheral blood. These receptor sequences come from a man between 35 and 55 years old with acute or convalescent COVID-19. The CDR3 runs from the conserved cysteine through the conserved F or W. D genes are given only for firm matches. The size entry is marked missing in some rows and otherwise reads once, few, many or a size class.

CASSSDRGNNYGYTF	TGCGCCAGCAGCTCGGACAGGGGTAATAACTATGGCTACACCTTC	TRBJ1-2	TRBV10-2	-	TRBD1
CASSAGPGGYTF	TGTGCCAGCAGCGCGGGACCGGGAGGCTACACCTTC	TRBJ1-2	TRBV5-6	-	-
CASSTRDRVYTGELFF	TGTGCCAGCAGCACCCGGGACAGGGTTTACACCGGGGAGCTGTTTTTT	TRBJ2-2	TRBV7-2	once	TRBD1
CASSPNPGTGFYEQYF	TGTGCCAGCAGCCCAAACCCCGGGACAGGGTTCTACGAGCAGTACTTC	TRBJ2-7	TRBV9	-	TRBD1
CASVPTGNTEAFF	TGTGCCAGCGTACCGACTGGGAACACTGAAGCTTTCTTT	TRBJ1-1	TRBV3-1/TRBV3-2	-	-
CASSSTGGTSEAFF	TGTGCCAGCAGCTCTACCGGGGGGACCTCTGAAGCTTTCTTT	TRBJ1-1	TRBV5-6	-	-
CASGLHRGLGYGYTF	TGTGCTAGTGGTTTGCATAGGGGTTTGGGCTATGGCTACACCTTC	TRBJ1-2	TRBV12-5	-	-
CASLRQGAGTGELFF	TGTGCCAGCCTTCGACAGGGGGCGGGCACCGGGGAGCTGTTTTTT	TRBJ2-2	TRBV6-5	-	TRBD1
CASSPGQGIYEQYF	TGCGCCAGCAGCCCGGGACAGGGGATCTACGAGCAGTACTTC	TRBJ2-7	TRBV5-1	-	TRBD1
CASSLDAGHTYEQYF	TGTGCCAGCAGCTTAGATGCCGGACACACCTACGAGCAGTACTTC	TRBJ2-7	TRBV7-8	-	-
CASSYRGAYEAFF	TGTGCCAGCAGTTACCGGGGGGCGTATGAAGCTTTCTTT	TRBJ1-1	TRBV6-5	-	-
CASSLGQVGAEAFF	TGCGCCAGCAGCTTGGGACAGGTCGGAGCTGAAGCTTTCTTT	TRBJ1-1	TRBV5-1	-	-
CASSYYGGAGGYTF	TGTGCCAGCAGTTACTACGGGGGGGCTGGTGGCTACACCTTC	TRBJ1-2	TRBV6-5	-	-
CASSVEIGGGIPYEQYF	TGTGCCAGCAGCGTAGAGATAGGGGGGGGAATCCCCTACGAGCAGTACTTC	TRBJ2-7	TRBV9	-	-
CASSAPPDINTGELFF	TGTGCCAGCAGCGCCCCCCCGGACATTAACACCGGGGAGCTGTTTTTT	TRBJ2-2	TRBV9	-	-
CASIRTNYYGYTF	TGTGCCAGCATTCGAACGAACTACTATGGCTACACCTTC	TRBJ1-2	TRBV6-5	-	-
CASSQDMTYYNEQFF	TGTGCCAGCAGCCAAGATATGACTTACTACAATGAGCAGTTCTTC	TRBJ2-1	TRBV3-1/TRBV3-2	-	-
CATSGGQGEDTQYF	TGTGCCACCAGCGGTGGACAGGGAGAAGATACGCAGTATTTT	TRBJ2-3	TRBV15	-	TRBD1
CASSPDMISGNTIYF	TGTGCCAGCTCACCGGACATGATCTCTGGAAACACCATATATTTT	TRBJ1-3	TRBV18	-	-
CASSAYHRLAGNTIYF	TGTGCCAGCAGCGCGTACCACAGGCTCGCTGGAAACACCATATATTTT	TRBJ1-3	TRBV9	-	-
CASSFGTGDAGGGYTF	TGTGCCAGCAGCTTCGGGACAGGGGACGCCGGGGGAGGCTACACCTTC	TRBJ1-2	TRBV5-6	-	TRBD1
CASSFQGAFYQPQHF	TGTGCCAGCAGCTTCCAGGGGGCATTCTATCAGCCCCAGCATTTT	TRBJ1-5	TRBV7-2	-	TRBD1
CASSTRLEGEAFF	TGTGCCAGTAGTACACGCCTCGAGGGTGAAGCTTTCTTT	TRBJ1-1	TRBV19	-	-
CASSSLSSGGNGEQFF	TGTGCCAGCAGCTCCCTTTCTAGCGGGGGTAATGGGGAGCAGTTCTTC	TRBJ2-1	TRBV7-8	-	TRBD2
CASSREGTAGNTIYF	TGTGCCAGCAGCCGGGAAGGGACTGCTGGAAACACCATATATTTT	TRBJ1-3	TRBV4-2	-	-